This TCR beta chain was profiled in a study of shared clonotypes between healthy human individuals. Study findings and constraints: Sampling was confined to blood; repertoires within tissues likely differ. As a rule, naive subsets had a larger estimated richness than memory subsets. In a handful of donors, approximately 5% of naive CD4 clonotypes appeared in common.

To note about this clone: The antigen remains unidentified.

The CDR3 covers 16 residues. Per the germline V gene, CDR1 is LGHNT and CDR2 is FRNRAP. V was shortened by 1 base and J by 8 bases, with 18 bases between the two germline ends. Assay used: immunoSEQ multiplex PCR; TCRdb lists only in-frame clones, some missing. The sample includes fewer than 2.5 million clones, approximately 93% of them seen just once. The TCR originated in a young man in good health. Some clones in this sample may be carry-over from other donors' samples. V is TRBV12-5 and J is TRBJ2-1; TRBD1 is a possible D gene (5 bases). The sequenced material came from naive CD4+ T cells from PBMCs. The subset denotes: CD45RA+ positively selected. DNA for the CDR3: TGTGCTAGTGGTTTGGCCCCGACTTCCTCACAGGATGAGCAGTTCTTC. Its translation is CASGLAPTSSQDEQFF.